The 17 T cell receptor beta chains given below trace back to one sample, sequenced in a study of T cells in Graves' hyperthyroidism and ophthalmopathy. RNA transcripts gave rise to amplified TCR beta CDR3 regions. The HTBI primer set was used in a first-round RT-PCR of the TCR CDR3. TCRdb itself ran the multiplex PCR reads through MiXCR, one entry per CDR3 protein. The top ten hold roughly 29% of the sample, which has around 540,000 distinct CDR3 sequences, about 16% seen once. Input material: blood. The receptor source for this set is a woman aged 30 to 39 with Graves' ophthalmopathy.

For the CDR3, the DNA is TGTGCCAGCAGTCCAGGCCACGGCGTCTACGAGCAGTACTTC. Encoded protein: CASSPGHGVYEQYF. The rearrangement links TRBV12-3 or TRBV12-4 to TRBJ2-7; the D is unclear. Trimming took 5 bases from V and 3 from J, leaving 14 bases between them. CDR3 length: 14 amino acids.

The chain employs TRBV4-1 and TRBJ2-3; weak D call: TRBD1 (5 bases). From germline, CDR1 is MGHRA and CDR2 YSYEKL. V lost 1 base and J lost 0, with 17 bases in between. This CDR3 spans 18 amino acids. The CDR3 reads CASSQVEGATPSTDTQYF. Here the CDR3 DNA reads TGCGCCAGCAGCCAAGTCGAAGGGGCCACCCCTAGCACAGATACGCAGTATTTT.

The J gene is TRBJ2-7, the V gene TRBV7-2, with D hard to call. Trimming stripped 5 bases from V and 2 bases from J, with 13 bases between. The CDR3 is 14 amino acids. CDR1 SGHTA and CDR2 FQGNSA come from the germline V gene. The CDR3 bases are TGTGCCAGCAGCCGAGTGGCTGTGACCTACGAGCAGTACTTC. Translating gives CASSRVAVTYEQYF.

This clonotype has at least ten counts. The rearrangement links TRBV6-2 or TRBV6-3 to TRBJ2-5, with 7 nucleotides matching TRBD2. The germline gives CDR1 MNHEY, CDR2 SVGEGT. The CDR3 is 16 residues long. V gave up 6 bases and J gave up 5 bases; unmatched junction bases: 15. In DNA form, the CDR3 reads TGTGCCAGCAGCCGAAACTCGGGGGAGGGCGTGGAGACCCAGTACTTC. Its protein product is CASSRNSGEGVETQYF.

This chain links TRBV29-1 with TRBJ2-2; no definite D call. Germline V lookup: CDR1 SQVTM, CDR2 ANQGSEA. The V and J ends lost 7 bases and 2 bases respectively, with 5 bases between them. The CDR3 is made up of 11 amino acids. The CDR3 DNA is TGCAGCGCCACTAACACCGGGGAGCTGTTTTTT. Translation gives CSATNTGELFF.

DNA of the CDR3: TGTGCCAGCAGTTACTCGTATAACAGTCTTCTGAACACTGAAGCTTTCTTT. Translation: CASSYSYNSLLNTEAFF. This chain connects TRBV6-2 or TRBV6-3 to TRBJ1-1; the D is unclear. The CDR3 loop spans 17 amino acids. V lost 0 bases and J 0 bases, leaving 14 bases between the germline ends. Germline CDR1 reads MNHEY; CDR2 reads SVGEGT.

The V gene is TRBV27, the J gene TRBJ2-7, with D tentatively TRBD2 (6 bases). CDR1 is MNHEY and CDR2 is SMNVEV in the germline V gene (reference sequence). The CDR3 sequence is 17 residues long. Deletions cut 2 bases from V and 6 bases from J, with 23 bases between. CDR3 region: CASSLGGYSGPTSEQYF. In DNA, the CDR3 is TGTGCCAGCAGTTTAGGGGGATATAGCGGACCTACCTCCGAGCAGTACTTC.

This clonotype showed up many times. The chain recombines TRBV12-3 or TRBV12-4 with TRBJ1-1; D might be TRBD1 (5 bases). The V end lost 0 bases, the J end lost 4 bases, and 9 bases lay between the germline ends. The CDR3 covers 14 residues. CDR3 amino acids: CASSLAGAGTEAFF. DNA of the CDR3: TGTGCCAGCAGTTTAGCAGGGGCGGGCACTGAAGCTTTCTTT.

A few counts support this clonotype. This sequence joins TRBV5-1 and TRBJ1-2; 7 bases agree with TRBD1. The J segment lost 8 bases and the V segment lost 4 bases, leaving 8 bases of the junction unmatched. The CDR3 length is 13 residues. Germline V gene data show CDR1 as SGHRS and CDR2 as YFSETQ. CDR3 coding DNA: TGCGCCAGCAGCCTCCAGGGGGAAATGGGCTACACCTTC. It translates to CASSLQGEMGYTF.

The gene calls are TRBV10-2 and TRBJ2-2; 12 nucleotides match TRBD2. V shed 1 base and J 0 bases; nucleotides not matched to a gene: 3. This CDR3 has 18 amino acids. In germline, CDR1 is WSHSY, CDR2 SAAADI. CDR3 sequence (DNA): TGCGCCAGCAGTGAGTTACTAGCGGGAGGTCCGAACACCGGGGAGCTGTTTTTT. Translated: CASSELLAGGPNTGELFF.

The sample holds a few counts of this clonotype. The chain combines TRBV27 with TRBJ2-5, with TRBD2 identical over 10 bases. The CDR3 has 14 amino acids. Germline CDR1 reads MNHEY; CDR2 reads SMNVEV (reference sequence). V lost 5 bases to trimming and J lost 1 base; unmatched junction nucleotides: 1. The CDR3 coding sequence is TGTGCCAGCAGTATAGCGGGAGGCCAAGAGACCCAGTACTTC. Translating gives CASSIAGGQETQYF.

This clonotype showed up many times. V and J are TRBV12-3 or TRBV12-4 and TRBJ2-5, with TRBD2 as a possible D gene (6 bases). The CDR3 contains 13 residues. V was clipped by 5 bases and J by 4 bases, with 11 bases between them. CDR3 DNA sequence: TGTGCCAGCAGTATTCGGGGGTTAGAGACCCAGTACTTC. This gives the protein CASSIRGLETQYF.

This clonotype was counted many times. The chain uses TRBV5-8 and TRBJ1-5; D might be TRBD1 (6 bases). The CDR3 has 19 residues. CDR1 is SGHTS and CDR2 is YDEGEE in the germline V gene. Trimming took 0 bases from V and 0 from J, leaving 19 bases between them. CDR3 sequence reads: CASSLATRTEPYSNQPQHF. The CDR3 bases are TGTGCCAGCAGCTTGGCCACTCGGACAGAACCCTATAGCAATCAGCCCCAGCATTTT.

With regard to this clonotype: A much larger clone is a single base away; this may be a read error. This sequence joins TRBV2 and TRBJ1-1; D remains unclear. Per germline, CDR1 SNHLY and CDR2 FYNNEI. Trimming took 4 bases from V and 4 from J, leaving 10 bases between them. CDR3 length: 13 residues. The CDR3 DNA reads as TGTGCCAGCAGTGCGGAATCTGGCACTGAAGCTTTCTTT. It is translated as CASSAESGTEAFF.

In this sample, this clonotype turned up once. One base away lies a much larger clone, so this may be a sequencing read error. The chain couples TRBV7-6 to TRBJ2-5; D unresolved. Germline-derived CDR1 and CDR2 are SGHVS and FNYEAQ. The CDR3 runs to 14 residues. CDR3 sequence reads: CASSLDPLQETLYF. The CDR3 DNA reads TGTGCCAGCAGCTTAGACCCACTCCAAGAGACCCTGTACTTC.

The chain links TRBV20-1 to TRBJ2-1, with TRBD2 identical over 10 bases. CDR1 DFQATT and CDR2 SNEGSKA come from the germline V gene (reference sequence). There are 15 residues in the CDR3. Germline trimming cut 1 base from V and 9 bases from J; bases unmatched to any gene: 9. In DNA form, the CDR3 reads TGCAGTGCTAGAGGGGCTAGCGGGAGTGCCGGTGAGCAGTTCTTC. Translating it yields CSARGASGSAGEQFF.

The count of this clonotype is one. This chain uses TRBV4-1 with TRBJ1-5; D is possibly TRBD1 (6 bases). V lost 1 base and J 6 bases, leaving 10 bases between the germline ends. The CDR3 loop spans 14 amino acids. From germline, CDR1 is MGHRA and CDR2 YSYEKL. CDR3 amino acids: CASSQVQGTQPQHF. The DNA of the CDR3 is TGCGCCAGCAGCCAAGTTCAGGGGACTCAGCCCCAGCATTTT.